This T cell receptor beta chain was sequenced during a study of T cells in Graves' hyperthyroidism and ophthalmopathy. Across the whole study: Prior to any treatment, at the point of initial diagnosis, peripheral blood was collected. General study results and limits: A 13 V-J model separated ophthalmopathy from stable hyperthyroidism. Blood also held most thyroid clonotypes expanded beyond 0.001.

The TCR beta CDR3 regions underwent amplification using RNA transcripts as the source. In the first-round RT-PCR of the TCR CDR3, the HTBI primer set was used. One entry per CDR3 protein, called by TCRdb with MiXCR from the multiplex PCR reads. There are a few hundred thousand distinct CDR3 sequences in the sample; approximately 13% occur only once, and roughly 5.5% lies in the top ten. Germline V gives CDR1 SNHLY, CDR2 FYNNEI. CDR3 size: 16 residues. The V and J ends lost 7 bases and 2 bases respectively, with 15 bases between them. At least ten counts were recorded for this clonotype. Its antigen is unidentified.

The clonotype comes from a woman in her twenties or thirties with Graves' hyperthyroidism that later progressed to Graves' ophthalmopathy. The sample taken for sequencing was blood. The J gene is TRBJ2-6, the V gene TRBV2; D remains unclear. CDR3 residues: CASTQDDFAGANVLTF. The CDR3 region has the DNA TGTGCCAGCACCCAGGACGATTTTGCTGGGGCCAACGTCCTGACTTTC.